What follows are 26 T cell receptor beta chains derived from one specimen sequenced in a study of siplizumab effects on memory and regulatory T cells. Profiling relied on immunoSEQ multiplex PCR, and the TCRdb table lists in-frame clones only, not all of them. The table has about 120,000 clones, roughly 94% seen once; the top ten hold roughly 1.8%. The sequencing sample was made of non-Treg CD4+ T cells sorted from blood. The receptors come from a human donor in good health.

The chain is built from TRBV14 and TRBJ2-7; 9 bases match TRBD1. Per the germline V gene, CDR1 is SGHDN and CDR2 is FVKESK. Germline trimming cut 5 bases from V and 3 bases from J; bases unmatched to any gene: 8. The CDR3 totals 15 residues. The CDR3 DNA reads TGTGCCAGCAGCGACGGACAGGGGAGGATCTACGAGCAGTACTTC. Protein sequence: CASSDGQGRIYEQYF.

The rearrangement links TRBV2 to TRBJ1-1; D is perhaps TRBD1 (5 bases). CDR3 length: 15 residues. Germline values: CDR1 SNHLY, CDR2 FYNNEI. Trimming left V 7 bases short and J 1 base short, with 16 bases between. Here the CDR3 reads CASTPEGQANTEAFF. In DNA, the CDR3 is TGTGCCAGCACCCCGGAGGGGCAGGCGAACACTGAAGCTTTCTTT.

The chain employs TRBV6-1 and TRBJ1-5; no firm D call. The ends were cut back, 1 base at V and 0 bases at J, with 10 bases in the middle. The germline CDR1 and CDR2 sequences are MNHNS and SASEGT. The CDR3 runs 16 residues. The CDR3 loop reads CASSEGGSDSNQPQHF. CDR3 bases: TGTGCCAGCAGTGAAGGAGGGAGTGATAGCAATCAGCCCCAGCATTTT.

Here the CDR3 reads CASSEPGGPMNTEAFF. For the CDR3, the DNA is TGTGCCAGCAGTGAACCGGGGGGCCCTATGAACACTGAAGCTTTCTTT. The rearrangement joins TRBV25-1 to TRBJ1-1; possibly TRBD1 for D (6 bases). V shed 2 bases and J shed 0 bases, with 13 bases lying between them. Germline V gene data show CDR1 as MGHDK and CDR2 as SYGVNS. The CDR3 length is 16 residues.

CDR3: CASSRQGSSGNTIYF. The CDR3 DNA sequence: TGTGCCAGCTCGAGACAGGGAAGCTCTGGAAACACCATATATTTT. The chain links TRBV6-5 to TRBJ1-3; 7 nucleotides agree with TRBD1. The CDR3 loop spans 15 amino acids. The V gene end was trimmed by 8 bases and the J gene end by 0 bases; junction bases not matched to a gene: 7. Germline V gene sequence: CDR1 MNHEY, CDR2 SVGAGI.

V gene TRBV5-1 combines with J gene TRBJ2-1, with 8 bases aligning to TRBD1. The junction had 8 bases not matched to a gene; V was cut back by 2 bases and J by 7 bases. This CDR3 comprises 15 residues. The germline CDR1 and CDR2 sequences are SGHRS and YFSETQ. The CDR3 coding sequence is TGCGCCAGCAGCTTCCGGACAGGGACCCTTAATGAGCAGTTCTTC. Its protein is CASSFRTGTLNEQFF.

The chain couples TRBV29-1 to TRBJ2-5, with a weak D call TRBD2 (5 bases). Germline loops: CDR1 SQVTM, CDR2 ANQGSEA. The CDR3 sequence is 13 residues long. Trimming took off 7 bases at V and 5 bases at J, with 17 bases between the two ends. CDR3 region: CSAGWGVMETQYF. CDR3 nucleotides: TGCAGCGCGGGGTGGGGAGTAATGGAGACCCAGTACTTC.

The V call is TRBV29-1, the J call TRBJ2-5, with a possible D match to TRBD2 (6 bases). Germline loops: CDR1 SQVTM, CDR2 ANQGSEA. V lost 3 bases and J 0 bases, leaving 8 bases between the germline ends. CDR3 length equals 13 residues. The DNA for the CDR3 is TGCAGCGTTGAGGAGGGGAACCAAGAGACCCAGTACTTC. Protein product: CSVEEGNQETQYF.

This clone was recorded a few times. The chain uses TRBV29-1 and TRBJ1-3; 9 positions match TRBD1. The length of the CDR3 is 12 residues. Germline V lookup: CDR1 SQVTM, CDR2 ANQGSEA. The CDR3 region is CATGGTGNTIYF. For the CDR3, the DNA is TGCGCTACAGGGGGCACGGGAAACACCATATATTTT.

The chain uses TRBV29-1 and TRBJ1-1; the D is unclear. CDR3 length equals 14 residues. The V gene's germline CDR1 is SQVTM and CDR2 ANQGSEA. V was trimmed by 4 bases and J by 4 bases, leaving 16 bases between them. CDR3 nucleotide sequence: TGCAGCGTTGCAACGGTTGCGGCAGGCACTGAAGCTTTCTTT. This sequence encodes CSVATVAAGTEAFF.

V usage is TRBV5-6 and J usage is TRBJ2-7, with unresolved D. The CDR3 is 12 residues long. From germline, CDR1 is SGHDT and CDR2 YYEEEE. V lost 4 bases to trimming and J lost 5 bases, with 10 bases between them. CDR3 residues: CASSPLGHEQYF. CDR3 nucleotide sequence: TGTGCCAGCAGCCCCTTAGGCCACGAGCAGTACTTC.

The chain joins TRBV25-1 to TRBJ1-1, with D maybe TRBD1 (6 bases). The CDR3 runs 14 residues. CDR1 and CDR2 (germline): MGHDK, SYGVNS. Trimming took 4 bases from V and 0 from J, leaving 9 bases between them. CDR3 sequence reads: CASSAQGLNTEAFF. The CDR3 nucleotides are TGTGCCAGCAGTGCACAGGGCTTGAACACTGAAGCTTTCTTT. Combining the CDR3 with reference TRBV25-1 and TRBJ1-1 gives the whole variable domain EADIYQTPRYLVIGTGKKITLECSQTMGHDKMYWYQQDPGMELHLIHYSYGVNSTEKGDLSSESTVSRIRTEHFPLTLESARPSHTSQYLCASSAQGLNTEAFFGQGTRLTVV.

The chain links TRBV10-3 to TRBJ2-7; either TRBD1 or TRBD2 may supply D (5 bases each). Trimming took 6 bases from V and 5 from J, leaving 20 bases between them. In germline, CDR1 is ENHRY, CDR2 SYGVKD. The CDR3 is 15 residues long. CDR3 region: CAIRRNRDQQDEQYF. The CDR3 region has the DNA TGTGCCATCAGACGCAACCGGGACCAGCAAGACGAGCAGTACTTC.

As for this clone: The junction departs from the called germline gene at one end, perhaps through a read error. The rearrangement joins TRBV6-6 to TRBJ2-7, with 13 nucleotides matching TRBD2. From germline, CDR1 is MNHNY and CDR2 SVGAGI (reference sequence). There are 15 residues in the CDR3. CDR3: CASSPIFTSGRANTF. The CDR3 bases are TGTGCCAGCAGTCCGATATTTACTAGCGGGAGGGCCAATACGTTC.

The gene calls are TRBV19 and TRBJ1-5; 10 nucleotides line up with TRBD1. J was trimmed by 2 bases and V by 4 bases; bases with no gene match: 2. Per the germline V gene, CDR1 is LNHDA and CDR2 is SQIVND (reference sequence). The CDR3 runs to 15 residues. In DNA, the CDR3 is TGTGCCAGTAGTAGACAGGGGGCAGGCAATCAGCCCCAGCATTTT. The encoded protein is CASSRQGAGNQPQHF. Drawing the rest from reference TRBV19 and TRBJ1-5, the complete variable domain is DGGITQSPKYLFRKEGQNVTLSCEQNLNHDAMYWYRQDPGQGLRLIYYSQIVNDFQKGDIAEGYSVSREKKESFPLTVTSAQKNPTAFYLCASSRQGAGNQPQHFGDGTRLSIL.

This chain joins TRBV5-8 and TRBJ2-5; possible D gene TRBD2, 6 bases. Germline V gene lookup returns CDR1 SGHTS and CDR2 YDEGEE. This CDR3 is built from 12 residues. V was clipped by 4 bases and J by 7 bases, with 11 bases between them. In DNA form, the CDR3 reads TGTGCCAGCAGCCGACGGGGGAGGACCCAGTACTTC. Its translation: CASSRRGRTQYF.

J is TRBJ2-4 and V is TRBV6-6; no clear D gene. The germline V and J ends were trimmed by 0 bases and 7 bases, with 10 bases remaining between them. The CDR3 sequence is 14 residues long. Germline CDR1 and CDR2: MNHNY and SVGAGI (reference sequence). CDR3 amino acids: CASSYSDRINIQYF. CDR3 DNA sequence: TGTGCCAGCAGTTACTCGGACCGGATTAACATTCAGTACTTC.

The chain couples TRBV29-1 to TRBJ2-5; D ambiguous. The germline CDR1 and CDR2 sequences are SQVTM and ANQGSEA. The CDR3 extends over 12 amino acids. V lost 3 bases, J lost 2 bases, and 7 bases lay in between. CDR3 bases: TGCAGCGTTGAGGGCCTTCAAGAGACCCAGTACTTC. This translates into CSVEGLQETQYF. The full variable domain, its missing parts supplied by reference TRBV29-1 and TRBJ2-5, is SAVISQKPSRDICQRGTSLTIQCQVDSQVTMMFWYRQQPGQSLTLIATANQGSEATYESGFVIDKFPISRPNLTFSTLTVSNMSPEDSSIYLCSVEGLQETQYFGPGTRLLVL.

V is TRBV9 and J is TRBJ2-1, with 12 positions matching TRBD2. Germline V gene data show CDR1 as SGDLS and CDR2 as YYNGEE. CDR3 length equals 18 residues. V shed 0 bases, J shed 2 bases, and the junction held 6 bases outside the gene matches. The CDR3 is CASSVELAGGWTYNEQFF. Written as DNA, the CDR3 is TGTGCCAGCAGCGTAGAACTAGCGGGGGGATGGACCTACAATGAGCAGTTCTTC.

The chain uses TRBV5-1 and TRBJ2-5; D not resolved. Between the trimmed V and J ends, which lost 4 bases and 5 bases, there was a span of 15 bases. Germline values: CDR1 SGHRS, CDR2 YFSETQ. CDR3 length: 14 residues. CDR3 sequence: CASSVLVAGETQYF. The CDR3 coding sequence is TGCGCCAGCAGCGTCCTAGTGGCTGGGGAGACCCAGTACTTC.

V usage is TRBV6-5 and J usage is TRBJ2-1, with D unresolved. Trimming removed 4 bases from V and 5 bases from J, with 9 bases in between. CDR3 length: 13 residues. Germline V gives CDR1 MNHEY, CDR2 SVGAGI. CDR3 DNA: TGTGCCAGCAGTTGGGCGAGAGACAATGAGCAGTTCTTC. It codes for CASSWARDNEQFF.

This clone has just one count. This chain uses TRBV7-3 with TRBJ2-3, with no clear D. Germline V gene lookup returns CDR1 SGHTA and CDR2 FQGTGA. The CDR3 has 12 residues. V lost 8 bases, J lost 0 bases, and 6 bases lay in between. This CDR3 reads CASSGSTDTQYF. DNA for the CDR3: TGTGCCAGCTCTGGCAGCACAGATACGCAGTATTTT.

This clone is a singleton in its sample. This chain uses TRBV7-6 with TRBJ1-2, with D possibly TRBD1 on 6 matching bases. Germline CDR1 SGHVS, CDR2 FNYEAQ. The V end lost 5 bases, the J end lost 3 bases, and 13 bases lay between the germline ends. This CDR3 spans 14 amino acids. CDR3 nucleotides: TGTGCCAGCAGCCGGGGGGCCTGGGACTATGGCTACACCTTC. Its protein is CASSRGAWDYGYTF. Combining the CDR3 with reference TRBV7-6 and TRBJ1-2 gives the whole variable domain GAGVSQSPRYKVTKRGQDVALRCDPISGHVSLYWYRQALGQGPEFLTYFNYEAQQDKSGLPNDRFSAERPEGSISTLTIQRTEQRDSAMYRCASSRGAWDYGYTFGSGTRLTVV.

This chain links TRBV5-1 with TRBJ2-5; D perhaps matches TRBD1 (5 bases). CDR1 is SGHRS, CDR2 YFSETQ, per germline. V gave up 1 base and J gave up 5 bases, with 18 bases separating them. The CDR3 is 16 residues long. For the CDR3, the DNA is TGCGCCAGCAGCTTGCCTGAGGACGGTGGGGCGGAGACCCAGTACTTC. It is translated as CASSLPEDGGAETQYF.

The chain combines TRBV29-1 with TRBJ2-7; possibly TRBD1 for D (6 bases). CDR1 SQVTM and CDR2 ANQGSEA come from the germline V gene. The length of the CDR3 is 12 residues. V was clipped by 6 bases and J by 4 bases, with 13 bases between them. CDR3 loop: CSVAGEGYEQYF. For the CDR3, the DNA is TGCAGCGTAGCAGGGGAAGGTTACGAGCAGTACTTC.

The chain uses TRBV19 and TRBJ1-2; D might be TRBD1 (6 bases). The V end lost 5 bases, the J end lost 6 bases, and 13 bases lay between the germline ends. Germline V gene sequence: CDR1 LNHDA, CDR2 SQIVND (reference sequence). The CDR3 has 13 residues. The CDR3 coding sequence is TGTGCCAGTAGTCCTCGGGACATCCATGGCTACACCTTC. This sequence encodes CASSPRDIHGYTF.